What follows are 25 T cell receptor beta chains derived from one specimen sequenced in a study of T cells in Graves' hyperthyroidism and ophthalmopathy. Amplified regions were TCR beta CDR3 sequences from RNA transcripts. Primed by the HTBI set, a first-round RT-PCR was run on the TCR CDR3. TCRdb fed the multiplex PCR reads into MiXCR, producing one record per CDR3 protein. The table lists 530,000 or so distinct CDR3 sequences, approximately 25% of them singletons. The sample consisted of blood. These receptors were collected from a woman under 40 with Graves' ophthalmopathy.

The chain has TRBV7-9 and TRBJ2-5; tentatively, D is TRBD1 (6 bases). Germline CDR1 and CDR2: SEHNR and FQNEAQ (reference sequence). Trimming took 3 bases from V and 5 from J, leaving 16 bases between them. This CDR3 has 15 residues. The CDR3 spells CASSFHLTGWETQYF. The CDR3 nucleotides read TGTGCCAGCAGCTTCCACCTGACAGGCTGGGAGACCCAGTACTTC.

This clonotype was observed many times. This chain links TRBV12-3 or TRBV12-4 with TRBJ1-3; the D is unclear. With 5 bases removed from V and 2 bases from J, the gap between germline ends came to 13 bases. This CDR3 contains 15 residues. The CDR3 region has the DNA TGTGCCAGCAGTCCAAGCATCGAAGCTGGAAACACCATATATTTT. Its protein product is CASSPSIEAGNTIYF.

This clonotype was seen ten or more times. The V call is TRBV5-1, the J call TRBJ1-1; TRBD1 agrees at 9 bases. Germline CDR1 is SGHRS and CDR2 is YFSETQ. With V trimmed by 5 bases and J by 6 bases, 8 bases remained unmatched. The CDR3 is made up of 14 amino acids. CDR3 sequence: CASRLTGGNAEAFF. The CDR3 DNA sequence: TGCGCCAGCAGGTTAACAGGGGGCAATGCTGAAGCTTTCTTT.

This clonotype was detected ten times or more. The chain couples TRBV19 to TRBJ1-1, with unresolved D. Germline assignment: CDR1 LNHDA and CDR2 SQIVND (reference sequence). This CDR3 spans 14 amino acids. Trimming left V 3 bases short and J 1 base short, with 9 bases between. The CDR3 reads CASSIQTSNTEAFF. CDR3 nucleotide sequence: TGTGCCAGTAGTATCCAAACTTCGAACACTGAAGCTTTCTTT.

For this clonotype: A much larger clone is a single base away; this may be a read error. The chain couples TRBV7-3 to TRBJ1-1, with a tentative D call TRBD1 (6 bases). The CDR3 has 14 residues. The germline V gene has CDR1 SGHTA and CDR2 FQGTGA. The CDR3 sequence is CASSTDSTNSEAFF. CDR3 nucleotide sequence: TGTGCCAGCAGCACGGACAGCACGAACTCTGAAGCTTTCTTT.

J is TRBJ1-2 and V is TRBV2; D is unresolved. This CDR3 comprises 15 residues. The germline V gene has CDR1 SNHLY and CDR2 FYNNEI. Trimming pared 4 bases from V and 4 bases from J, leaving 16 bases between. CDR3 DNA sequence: TGTGCCAGCAGTGCGGTCAGGAACTTCGCCTATGGCTACACCTTC. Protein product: CASSAVRNFAYGYTF.

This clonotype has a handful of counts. The CDR3 bases are TGTGCCAGCAGCCAAGACGGCCATTCACCCCTCCACTTT. Protein: CASSQDGHSPLHF. The chain couples TRBV3-1 to TRBJ1-6; D is uncertain. V was cut by 0 bases and J by 8 bases, with 5 bases left in between. The CDR3 contains 13 residues. Germline V gene sequence: CDR1 LGHDT, CDR2 YNNKEL (reference sequence).

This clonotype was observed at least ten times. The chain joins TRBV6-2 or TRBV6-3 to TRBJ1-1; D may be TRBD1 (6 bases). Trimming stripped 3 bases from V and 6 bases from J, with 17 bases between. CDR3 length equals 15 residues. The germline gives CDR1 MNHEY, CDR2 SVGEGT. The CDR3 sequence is CASSYKTGMGPEAFF. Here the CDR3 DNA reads TGTGCCAGCAGTTATAAAACAGGGATGGGACCTGAAGCTTTCTTT.

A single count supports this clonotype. The CDR3, as DNA: TGTGCCAGCAGTCCAGGGGAATCAAGGGAGCTGTTTTTT. Amino acid sequence: CASSPGESRELFF. The chain combines TRBV12-3 or TRBV12-4 with TRBJ2-2; perhaps TRBD1 as D (6 bases). Trimming took off 5 bases at V and 9 bases at J, with 13 bases between the two ends. The CDR3 loop spans 13 amino acids.

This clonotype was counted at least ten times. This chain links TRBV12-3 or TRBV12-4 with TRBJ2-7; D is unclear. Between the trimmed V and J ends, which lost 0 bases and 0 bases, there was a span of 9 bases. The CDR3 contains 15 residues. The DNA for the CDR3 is TGTGCCAGCAGTTTAGCTAGCTTAAGCTCCTACGAGCAGTACTTC. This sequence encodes CASSLASLSSYEQYF.

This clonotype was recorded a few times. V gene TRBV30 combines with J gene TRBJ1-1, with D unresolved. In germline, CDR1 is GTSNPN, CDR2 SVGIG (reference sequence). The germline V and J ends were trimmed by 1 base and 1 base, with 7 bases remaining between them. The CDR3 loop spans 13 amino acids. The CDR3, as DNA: TGTGCCTGGAGTGCCCAATCGAACACTGAAGCTTTCTTT. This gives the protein CAWSAQSNTEAFF.

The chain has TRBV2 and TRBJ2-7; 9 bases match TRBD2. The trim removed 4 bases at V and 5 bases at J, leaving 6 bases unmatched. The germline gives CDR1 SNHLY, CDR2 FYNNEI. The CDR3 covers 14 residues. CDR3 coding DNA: TGTGCCAGCAGTGCGATTGCTAGCGGGAACGAGCAGTACTTC. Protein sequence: CASSAIASGNEQYF.

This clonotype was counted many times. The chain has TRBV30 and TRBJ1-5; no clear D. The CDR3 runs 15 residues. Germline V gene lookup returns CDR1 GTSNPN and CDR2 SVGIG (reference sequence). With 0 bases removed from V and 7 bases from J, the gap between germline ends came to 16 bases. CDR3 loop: CAWSVPPTQTQPQHF. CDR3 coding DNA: TGTGCCTGGAGTGTACCGCCGACTCAAACGCAGCCCCAGCATTTT.

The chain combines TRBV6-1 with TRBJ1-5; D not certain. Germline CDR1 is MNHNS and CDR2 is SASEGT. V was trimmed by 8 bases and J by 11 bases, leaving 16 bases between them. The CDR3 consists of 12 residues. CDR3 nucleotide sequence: TGTGCCAGCGACCACGGCACCGGGACCCAGCATTTT. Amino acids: CASDHGTGTQHF.

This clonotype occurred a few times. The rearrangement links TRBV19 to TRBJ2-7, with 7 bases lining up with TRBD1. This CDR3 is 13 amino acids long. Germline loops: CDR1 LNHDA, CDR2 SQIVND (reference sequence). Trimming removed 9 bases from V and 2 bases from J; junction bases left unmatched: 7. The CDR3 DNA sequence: TGTGCCAGATCCGGGACAGCGGCCTACGAGCAGTACTTC. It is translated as CARSGTAAYEQYF.

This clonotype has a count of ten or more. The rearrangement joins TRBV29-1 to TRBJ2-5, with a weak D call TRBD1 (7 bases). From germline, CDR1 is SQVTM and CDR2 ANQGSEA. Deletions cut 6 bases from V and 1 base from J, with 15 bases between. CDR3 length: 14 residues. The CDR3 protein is CSVAGYRGQETQYF. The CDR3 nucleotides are TGCAGCGTGGCGGGGTACAGGGGCCAAGAGACCCAGTACTTC.

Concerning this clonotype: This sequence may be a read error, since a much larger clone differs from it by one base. The CDR3 protein is CASSFGGSQAFF. DNA for the CDR3: TGTGCCAGCAGTTTCGGTGGCTCTCAAGCTTTCTTT. The rearrangement links TRBV12-3 or TRBV12-4 to TRBJ1-1; D is unclear. V shed 3 bases and J shed 9 bases, with 11 bases lying between them. This CDR3 contains 12 residues.

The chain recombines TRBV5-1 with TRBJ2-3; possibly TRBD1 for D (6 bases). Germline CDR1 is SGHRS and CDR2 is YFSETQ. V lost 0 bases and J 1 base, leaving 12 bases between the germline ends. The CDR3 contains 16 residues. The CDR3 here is CASSLGGTSRTDTQYF. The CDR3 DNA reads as TGCGCCAGCAGCTTGGGAGGGACATCCCGCACAGATACGCAGTATTTT.

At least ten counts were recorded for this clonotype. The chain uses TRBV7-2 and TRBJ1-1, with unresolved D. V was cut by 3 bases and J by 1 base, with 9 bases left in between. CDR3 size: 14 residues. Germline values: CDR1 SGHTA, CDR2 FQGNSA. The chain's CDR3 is CASSFSERNTEAFF. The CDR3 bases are TGTGCCAGCAGCTTTAGTGAGAGGAACACTGAAGCTTTCTTT.

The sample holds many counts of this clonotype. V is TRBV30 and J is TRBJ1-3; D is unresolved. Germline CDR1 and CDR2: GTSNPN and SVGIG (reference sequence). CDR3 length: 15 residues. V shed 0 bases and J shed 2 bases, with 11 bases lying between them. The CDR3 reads CAWSVRVSPGNTIYF. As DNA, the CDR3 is TGTGCCTGGAGTGTACGCGTGTCACCTGGAAACACCATATATTTT.

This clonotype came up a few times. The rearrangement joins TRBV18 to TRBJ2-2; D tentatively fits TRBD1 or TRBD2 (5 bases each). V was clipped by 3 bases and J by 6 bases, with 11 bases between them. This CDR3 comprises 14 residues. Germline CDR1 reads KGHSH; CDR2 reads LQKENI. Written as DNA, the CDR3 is TGTGCCAGCTCACCCCAGGGACCTCCCGGGGAGCTGTTTTTT. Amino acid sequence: CASSPQGPPGELFF.

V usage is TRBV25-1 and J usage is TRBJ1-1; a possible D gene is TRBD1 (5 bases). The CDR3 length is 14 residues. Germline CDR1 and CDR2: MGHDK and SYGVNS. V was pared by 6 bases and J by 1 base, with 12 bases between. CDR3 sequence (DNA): TGTGCCAGCAGCCGAATGACAGCGAACACTGAAGCTTTCTTT. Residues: CASSRMTANTEAFF.

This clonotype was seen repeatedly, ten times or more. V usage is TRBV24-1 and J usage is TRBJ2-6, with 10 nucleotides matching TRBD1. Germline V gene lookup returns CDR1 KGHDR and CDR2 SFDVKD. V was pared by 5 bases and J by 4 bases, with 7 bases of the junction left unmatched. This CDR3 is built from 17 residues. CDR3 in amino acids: CATSGGDRGQGANVLTF. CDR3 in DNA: TGTGCCACCAGTGGTGGAGACAGGGGGCAAGGGGCCAACGTCCTGACTTTC.

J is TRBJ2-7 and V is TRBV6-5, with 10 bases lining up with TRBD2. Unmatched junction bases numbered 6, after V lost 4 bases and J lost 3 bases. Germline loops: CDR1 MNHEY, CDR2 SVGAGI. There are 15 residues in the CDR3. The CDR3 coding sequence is TGTGCCAGCAGTTTGAAAGCGGGAGGGTACTACGAGCAGTACTTC. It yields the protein CASSLKAGGYYEQYF.

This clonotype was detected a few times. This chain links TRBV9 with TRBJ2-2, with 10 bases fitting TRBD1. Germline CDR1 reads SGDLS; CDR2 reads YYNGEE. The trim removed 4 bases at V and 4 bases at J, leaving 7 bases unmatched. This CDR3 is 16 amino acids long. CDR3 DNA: TGTGCCAGCAGCTCCGGGACAGGGGTTGGCACCGGGGAGCTGTTTTTT. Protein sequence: CASSSGTGVGTGELFF.